What follows are 19 T cell receptor beta chains derived from one specimen sequenced in a study of shared clonotypes between healthy human individuals. Assay: immunoSEQ multiplex PCR; the TCRdb copy retains only in-frame clones and omits some. Altogether some 2.1 million clones are present, 95% being singletons, with the ten largest covering roughly 0.13%. What was sequenced was naive CD4+ T cells sorted from blood. Described subset: CD45RA+ positively selected. These receptors were taken from a man between 18 and 35 years old in good health.

J is TRBJ1-2 and V is TRBV6-6; maybe TRBD1 (6 bases). Germline V CDR1 and CDR2: MNHNY, SVGAGI (reference sequence). The ends were cut back, 2 bases at V and 6 bases at J, with 10 bases in the middle. CDR3 size: 13 residues. The CDR3 nucleotides are TGTGCCAGCAGTTACGACGGGGGCCATGGCTACACCTTC. Protein: CASSYDGGHGYTF.

This clone was detected only once. The V call is TRBV9, the J call TRBJ1-1; D not certain. V was trimmed by 0 bases and J by 0 bases, leaving 6 bases between them. The CDR3 loop spans 14 amino acids. Germline-derived CDR1 and CDR2 are SGDLS and YYNGEE. The CDR3 bases are TGTGCCAGCAGCGTAGAACCGGTGAACACTGAAGCTTTCTTT. Residues: CASSVEPVNTEAFF.

The chain uses TRBV5-8 and TRBJ1-1; no firm D call. The CDR3 length is 13 residues. Germline loops: CDR1 SGHTS, CDR2 YDEGEE. V was clipped by 2 bases and J by 0 bases, with 5 bases between them. CDR3 bases: TGTGCCAGCAGCTTTTACTTGAACACTGAAGCTTTCTTT. It codes for CASSFYLNTEAFF.

The chain carries TRBV19 and TRBJ2-5, with D unclear. The CDR3 has 14 amino acids. Germline V gene lookup returns CDR1 LNHDA and CDR2 SQIVND (reference sequence). Trimming cost V 1 base and J 5 bases, with 11 bases left between them. The CDR3 DNA follows: TGTGCCAGTAGTATAGGAGCGCGCGTCGAGACCCAGTACTTC. Protein: CASSIGARVETQYF.

V gene TRBV13 combines with J gene TRBJ1-3, with a possible D match to TRBD1 (6 bases). The CDR3 runs 15 residues. Trimming shortened V by 2 bases and J by 0 bases, and 8 bases separated the two germline ends. CDR1 and CDR2 (germline): PRHDT, FYEKMQ (reference sequence). The DNA of the CDR3 is TGTGCCAGCAGCTTAAGGGGGGCCTCTGGAAACACCATATATTTT. Its translation: CASSLRGASGNTIYF. The complete variable domain, with remaining parts taken from reference TRBV13 and TRBJ1-3, reads AAGVIQSPRHLIKEKRETATLKCYPIPRHDTVYWYQQGPGQDPQFLISFYEKMQSDKGSIPDRFSAQQFSDYHSELNMSSLELGDSALYFCASSLRGASGNTIYFGEGSWLTVV.

The CDR3 loop is CASTSRDSVRDGANVLTF. Written as DNA, the CDR3 is TGTGCCAGCACCTCCCGGGACTCCGTCCGAGATGGGGCCAACGTCCTGACTTTC. The chain combines TRBV5-4 with TRBJ2-6; weak D call: TRBD2 (6 bases). Germline assignment: CDR1 SGHNT and CDR2 YYREEE (reference sequence). The CDR3 loop spans 18 amino acids. V lost 6 bases to trimming and J lost 3 bases, with 22 bases between them.

CDR3 protein: CASSTDGSTGELFF. Here the CDR3 DNA reads TGTGCCAGTAGCACTGACGGTTCCACCGGGGAGCTGTTTTTT. The rearrangement joins TRBV19 to TRBJ2-2; D gene uncertain. Germline V gene sequence: CDR1 LNHDA, CDR2 SQIVND (reference sequence). The V end lost 6 bases, the J end lost 4 bases, and 12 bases lay between the germline ends. CDR3 length: 14 amino acids.

This chain connects TRBV10-3 to TRBJ1-2; no firm D call. This CDR3 is 15 amino acids long. Germline CDR1 and CDR2: ENHRY and SYGVKD. V dropped 10 bases and J dropped 0 bases, with 18 bases sitting between them. CDR3: CASRPRWQPNYGYTF. The DNA of the CDR3 is TGTGCCAGCAGACCCCGTTGGCAACCTAACTATGGCTACACCTTC.

This clone was counted between two and nine times. CDR3 protein: CASSVLNSNQPQHF. The CDR3 bases are TGTGCCAGTAGTGTCCTGAATAGCAATCAGCCCCAGCATTTT. The chain carries TRBV19 and TRBJ1-5, with D unresolved. CDR1 LNHDA and CDR2 SQIVND come from the germline V gene (reference sequence). CDR3 length: 14 residues. V dropped 5 bases and J dropped 0 bases, with 8 bases sitting between them.

The CDR3 nucleotides are TGTGCCAGCAGCTGGACAGGAACTAATGAAAAACTGTTTTTT. Its translation: CASSWTGTNEKLFF. The gene calls are TRBV7-9 and TRBJ1-4; 7 bases fit TRBD1. Germline V gene sequence: CDR1 SEHNR, CDR2 FQNEAQ (reference sequence). J was trimmed by 1 base and V by 4 bases; bases with no gene match: 0. The CDR3 spans 14 residues.

The V and J genes are TRBV18 and TRBJ1-1; D is unresolved. Germline V lookup: CDR1 KGHSH, CDR2 LQKENI. This CDR3 is 16 amino acids long. V was cut by 1 base and J by 4 bases, with 16 bases left in between. The CDR3 coding sequence is TGTGCCAGCTCACCACTGACCCAGGCTTCTATCACTGAAGCTTTCTTT. This sequence encodes CASSPLTQASITEAFF.

The CDR3 is CASSESGRGLLNTEAFF. CDR3 sequence (DNA): TGTGCCAGCAGTGAATCGGGTAGGGGGCTTTTGAACACTGAAGCTTTCTTT. The V gene is TRBV25-1, the J gene TRBJ1-1, with 7 bases matching TRBD1. Germline lookup yields CDR1 MGHDK and CDR2 SYGVNS. There are 17 residues in the CDR3. Trimming at V came to 1 base and at J to 0 bases, leaving 8 bases not matched to a gene.

This chain uses TRBV2 with TRBJ1-5; unclear D gene. The CDR3 contains 13 residues. With 9 bases removed from V and 4 bases from J, the gap between germline ends came to 13 bases. Germline V lookup: CDR1 SNHLY, CDR2 FYNNEI. CDR3 coding DNA: TGTGCCAGATCTACGGCAGAGAATCAGCCCCAGCATTTT. Residues: CARSTAENQPQHF.

The gene calls are TRBV2 and TRBJ2-2; weak D call: TRBD1 (5 bases). V lost 5 bases to trimming and J lost 6 bases, with 10 bases between them. Germline loops: CDR1 SNHLY, CDR2 FYNNEI. The CDR3 runs to 13 residues. The CDR3 loop reads CASSPTVAGELFF. Here the CDR3 DNA reads TGTGCCAGCAGTCCGACAGTGGCCGGGGAGCTGTTTTTT.

This chain links TRBV21-1 with TRBJ2-7. TRBV21-1 is a documented pseudogene. The CDR3 runs to 14 residues. CDR3 sequence: CASRPGPGPSEQYF. The CDR3 coding sequence is TGTGCCAGCAGGCCGGGGCCGGGGCCCTCCGAGCAGTACTTC.

The rearrangement uses TRBV19 and TRBJ1-2; D is undetermined. The CDR3 is 15 amino acids. Trimming cost V 3 bases and J 8 bases, with 19 bases left between them. Germline V gene sequence: CDR1 LNHDA, CDR2 SQIVND (reference sequence). The CDR3 is CASSIGHQTMGGYTF. The DNA of the CDR3 is TGTGCCAGTAGTATCGGTCACCAGACAATGGGGGGCTACACCTTC.

The V call is TRBV30, the J call TRBJ2-5; TRBD2 matches 11 bases. Germline V CDR1 and CDR2: GTSNPN, SVGIG (reference sequence). Losses at the gene ends were 4 bases for V and 3 bases for J; bases not matched to a gene: 7. The length of the CDR3 is 15 residues. The CDR3 here is CAWNGEGLAEETQYF. The CDR3 DNA sequence: TGTGCCTGGAACGGGGAGGGACTAGCGGAAGAGACCCAGTACTTC.

This clone was seen just once. V gene TRBV7-2 combines with J gene TRBJ2-3; 9 positions agree with TRBD2. This CDR3 is 18 amino acids long. V shed 0 bases and J 7 bases; nucleotides not matched to a gene: 14. The V gene's germline CDR1 is SGHTA and CDR2 FQGNSA. CDR3 DNA: TGTGCCAGCAGCTTAGCCCATGTTGGAAGCGGGGGGTTAAATACGCAGTATTTT. Its protein is CASSLAHVGSGGLNTQYF.

This rearrangement joins TRBV6-6 to TRBJ2-1, with D perhaps TRBD2 (7 bases). This CDR3 contains 16 residues. Germline CDR1 and CDR2: MNHNY and SVGAGI (reference sequence). V lost 5 bases and J lost 0, with 14 bases in between. In DNA, the CDR3 is TGTGCCAGCAGTGCCCGGGGGGCTGACTCCTACAATGAGCAGTTCTTC. It translates to CASSARGADSYNEQFF.